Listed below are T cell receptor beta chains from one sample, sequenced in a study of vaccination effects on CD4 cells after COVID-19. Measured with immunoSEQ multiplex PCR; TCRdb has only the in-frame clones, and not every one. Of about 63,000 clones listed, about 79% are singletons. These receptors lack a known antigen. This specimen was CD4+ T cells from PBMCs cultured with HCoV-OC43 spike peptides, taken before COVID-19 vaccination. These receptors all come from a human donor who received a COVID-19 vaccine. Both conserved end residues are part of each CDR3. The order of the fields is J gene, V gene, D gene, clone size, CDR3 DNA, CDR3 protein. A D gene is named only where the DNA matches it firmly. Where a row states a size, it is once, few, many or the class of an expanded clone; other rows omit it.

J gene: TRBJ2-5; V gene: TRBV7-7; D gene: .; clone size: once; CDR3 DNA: TGTGCCAGCAGCCTAATGTTGGGGGGAGGAGAGACCCAGTACTTC; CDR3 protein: CASSLMLGGGETQYF
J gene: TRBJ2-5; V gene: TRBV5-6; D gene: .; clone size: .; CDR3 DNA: TGTGCCAGCAGCTTGACAAGACAAGAGACCCAGTACTTC; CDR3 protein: CASSLTRQETQYF
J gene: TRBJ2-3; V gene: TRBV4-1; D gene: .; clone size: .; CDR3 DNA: TGCGCCAGCAGCCGGACCGCTCTAGGTGCCTCACCAGATACGCAGTATTTT; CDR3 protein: CASSRTALGASPDTQYF
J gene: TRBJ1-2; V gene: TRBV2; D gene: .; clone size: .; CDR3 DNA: TGTGCCAGCAGGCCTGGGGGGGGAAATGGCTACACCTTC; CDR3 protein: CASRPGGGNGYTF
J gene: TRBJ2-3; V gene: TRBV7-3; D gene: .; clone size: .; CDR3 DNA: TGTGCCAGCAGCCCCGCGCCTAGCACAGATACGCAGTATTTT; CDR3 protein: CASSPAPSTDTQYF
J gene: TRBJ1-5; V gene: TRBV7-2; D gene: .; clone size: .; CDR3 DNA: TGTGCCAGCAGCTTAGTTGATCAGCCCCAGCATTTT; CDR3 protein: CASSLVDQPQHF
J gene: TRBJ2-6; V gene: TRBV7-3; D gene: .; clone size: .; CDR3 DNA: TGTGCCAGCAGCCAACGGGGGCCTGGGGCCAACGTCCTGACTTTC; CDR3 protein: CASSQRGPGANVLTF
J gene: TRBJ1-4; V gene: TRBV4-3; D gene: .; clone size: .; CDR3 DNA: TGCGCCAGCAGCCAAGAAGGGCAGGGAGGCGAAAAACTGTTTTTT; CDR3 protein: CASSQEGQGGEKLFF
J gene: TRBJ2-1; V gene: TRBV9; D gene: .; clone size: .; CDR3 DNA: TGTGCCAGCAGCGTGAGATTCGGTGAGCAGTTCTTC; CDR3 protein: CASSVRFGEQFF
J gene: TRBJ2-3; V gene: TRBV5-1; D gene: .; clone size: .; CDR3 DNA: TGCGCCAGCAGCTTCAGTACTGACCGGCAGTATTTT; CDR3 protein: CASSFSTDRQYF
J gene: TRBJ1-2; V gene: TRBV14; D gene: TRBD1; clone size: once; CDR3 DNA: TGTGCCAGCAGCCGAATGGACAGGGGAGATGGTGGCTACACCTTC; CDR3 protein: CASSRMDRGDGGYTF
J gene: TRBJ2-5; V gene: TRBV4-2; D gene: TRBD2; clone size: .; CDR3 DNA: TGTGCCAGCAGCCAAGATGGCGGGGGGGGAGGAGAGACCCAGTACTTC; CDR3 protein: CASSQDGGGGGETQYF
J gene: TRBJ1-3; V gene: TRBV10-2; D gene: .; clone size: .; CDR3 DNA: TGCGCCAGCAGTGACCCTAGGACGGTCTCTGGAAACACCATATATTTT; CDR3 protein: CASSDPRTVSGNTIYF
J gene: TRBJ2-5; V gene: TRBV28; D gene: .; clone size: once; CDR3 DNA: TGTGCCAGCAGTTTACTGACTAAATTACAAGAGACCCAGTACTTC; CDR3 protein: CASSLLTKLQETQYF
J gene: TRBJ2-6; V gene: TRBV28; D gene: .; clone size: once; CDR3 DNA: TGTGCCAGCAGGTCGGGGTCCGGGGCCAACGTCCTGACTTTC; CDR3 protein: CASRSGSGANVLTF
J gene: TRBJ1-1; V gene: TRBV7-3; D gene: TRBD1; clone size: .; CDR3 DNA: TGTGCCAGCAGCTTAAACGGACAGGGGAACACTGAAGCTTTCTTT; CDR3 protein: CASSLNGQGNTEAFF
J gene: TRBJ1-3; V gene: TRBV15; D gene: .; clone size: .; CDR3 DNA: TGTGCCACCAGCAGAGAATTCTCTCAGGTGGGAAACACCATATATTTT; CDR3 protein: CATSREFSQVGNTIYF
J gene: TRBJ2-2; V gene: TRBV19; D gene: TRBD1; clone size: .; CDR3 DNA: TGTGCCAGTAGTACTTACAGGGGAACCGGGGAGCTGTTTTTT; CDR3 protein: CASSTYRGTGELFF
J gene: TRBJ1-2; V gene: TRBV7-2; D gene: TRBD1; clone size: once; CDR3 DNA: TGTGCCAGCAGCGCAATGGGACCCGGGACAGCGCCCAACTATGGCTACACCTTC; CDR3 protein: CASSAMGPGTAPNYGYTF
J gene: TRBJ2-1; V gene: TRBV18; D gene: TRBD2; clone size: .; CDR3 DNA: TGTGCCAGCTCACCCGGGACTAGTCACAATGAGCAGTTCTTC; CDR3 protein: CASSPGTSHNEQFF
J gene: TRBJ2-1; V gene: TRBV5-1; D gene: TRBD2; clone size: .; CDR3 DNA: TGCGCCAGCAGCTTGGTATTGGGGGGGGGATCGTACAATGAGCAGTTCTTC; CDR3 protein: CASSLVLGGGSYNEQFF
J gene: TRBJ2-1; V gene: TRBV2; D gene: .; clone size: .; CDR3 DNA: TGTGCCAGCAGTCGAGCAAGCTCCTACAATGAGCAGTTCTTC; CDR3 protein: CASSRASSYNEQFF
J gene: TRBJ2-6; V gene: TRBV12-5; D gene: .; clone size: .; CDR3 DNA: TGTGCTAGTGGTCAGGGGTGGGAGGCCAACGTCCTGACTTTC; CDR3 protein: CASGQGWEANVLTF
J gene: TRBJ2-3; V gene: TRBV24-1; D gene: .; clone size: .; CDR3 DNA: TGTGCCACCAGTTCGCCGGGGACAGATACGCAGTATTTT; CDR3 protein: CATSSPGTDTQYF
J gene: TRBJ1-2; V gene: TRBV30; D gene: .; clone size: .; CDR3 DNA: TGTGCCTGGAGCGCCGGGACGTCCAGAGTTCATGGCTACACCTTC; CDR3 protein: CAWSAGTSRVHGYTF
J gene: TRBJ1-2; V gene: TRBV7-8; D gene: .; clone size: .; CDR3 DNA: TGTGCCAGCAGCTCGGAAGTACTCATCCCGCGCGATGGCTACACCTTC; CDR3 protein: CASSSEVLIPRDGYTF
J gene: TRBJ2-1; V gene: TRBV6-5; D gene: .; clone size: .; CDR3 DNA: TGTGCCAGCAGTTGGGCTAGTTTCTACAATGAGCAGTTCTTC; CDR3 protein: CASSWASFYNEQFF
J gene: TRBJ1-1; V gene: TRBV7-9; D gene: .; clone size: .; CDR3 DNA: TGTGCCAGCAGCTTAAAAGCGAACACTGAAGCTTTCTTT; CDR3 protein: CASSLKANTEAFF
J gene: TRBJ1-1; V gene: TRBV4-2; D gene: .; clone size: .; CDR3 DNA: TGTGCCAGCTCGAAAGGAGATGTACTCGGGATGTCCTTCTTT; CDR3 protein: CASSKGDVLGMSFF
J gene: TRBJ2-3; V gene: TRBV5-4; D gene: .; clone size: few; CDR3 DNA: TGTGCCAGCAGCTTGAGGGGGGGCACAGATACGCAGTATTTT; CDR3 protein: CASSLRGGTDTQYF
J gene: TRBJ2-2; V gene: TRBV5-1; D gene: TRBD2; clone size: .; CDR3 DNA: TGCGCCAGCAGCCCCTCTAGCGGGGGGGCCTCCGGGGAGCTGTTTTTT; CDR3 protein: CASSPSSGGASGELFF
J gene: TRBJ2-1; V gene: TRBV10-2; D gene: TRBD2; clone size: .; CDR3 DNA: TGCGCCAGCAGGGGGGCGGGGGGGCAGGCGTCCTACAATGAGCAGTTCTTC; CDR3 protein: CASRGAGGQASYNEQFF
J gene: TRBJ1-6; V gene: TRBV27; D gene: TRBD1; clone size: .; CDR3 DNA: TGTGCCAGCAGACGAGACCACCTTACCGGGACAGGGGATTCACCCCTCCACTTT; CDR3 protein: CASRRDHLTGTGDSPLHF
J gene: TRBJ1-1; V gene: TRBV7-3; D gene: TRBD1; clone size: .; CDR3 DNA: TGTGCCAGCAGCTTACAATCCGGGACAGCATCTTTCTTT; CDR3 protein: CASSLQSGTASFF
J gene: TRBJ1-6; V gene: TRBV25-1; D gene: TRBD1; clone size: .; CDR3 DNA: TGTGCCAGCAGTGCGCTGAGACCGGGACAGGGGAATTCACCCCTCCACTTT; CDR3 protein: CASSALRPGQGNSPLHF
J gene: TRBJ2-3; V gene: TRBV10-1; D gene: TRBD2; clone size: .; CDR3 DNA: TGCGCCAGCAGTGACGACCGCGGGGGGACCACAGATACGCAGTATTTT; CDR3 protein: CASSDDRGGTTDTQYF
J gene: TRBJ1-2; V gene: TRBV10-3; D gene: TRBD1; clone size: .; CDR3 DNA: TGTGCCATCAGTGAGCGGTTAGGGGGCGACTATGGCTACACCTTC; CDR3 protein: CAISERLGGDYGYTF
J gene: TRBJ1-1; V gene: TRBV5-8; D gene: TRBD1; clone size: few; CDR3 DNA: TGTGCCAGCCCAGTGGGACAGGGGGCGATTAACACTGAAGCTTTCTTT; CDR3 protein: CASPVGQGAINTEAFF
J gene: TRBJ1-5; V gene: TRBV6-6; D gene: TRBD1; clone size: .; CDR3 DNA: TGTGCCAGCAGTACAGGGGCGTATCGGCCCCAGCATTTT; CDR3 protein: CASSTGAYRPQHF
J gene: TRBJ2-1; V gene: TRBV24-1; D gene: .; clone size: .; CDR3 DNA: TGTGCCACCAGTACAGGGTACTACAATGAGCAGTTCTTC; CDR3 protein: CATSTGYYNEQFF
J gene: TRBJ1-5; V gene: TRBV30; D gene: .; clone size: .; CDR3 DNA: TGTGCCTGGACAGCTTCTAGCAATCAGCCCCAGCATTTT; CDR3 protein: CAWTASSNQPQHF
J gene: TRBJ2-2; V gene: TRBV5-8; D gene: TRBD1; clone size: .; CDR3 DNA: TGTGCCAGCAGCCCATGGACAGGGTCGAACACCGGGGAGCTGTTTTTT; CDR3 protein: CASSPWTGSNTGELFF
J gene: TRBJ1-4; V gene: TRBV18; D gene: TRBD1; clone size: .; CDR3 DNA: TGTGCCAGCTCACCACCTAAGGGGACCGGGACAGCTGAAAAACTGTTTTTT; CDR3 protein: CASSPPKGTGTAEKLFF
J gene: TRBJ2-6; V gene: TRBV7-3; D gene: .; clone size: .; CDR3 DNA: TGTGCCAGCAGCTTGCGACCGTCCTGGACAGACCTGTCTGGGGCCAACGTCCTGACTTTC; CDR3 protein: CASSLRPSWTDLSGANVLTF
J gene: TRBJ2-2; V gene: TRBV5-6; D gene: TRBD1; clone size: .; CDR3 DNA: TGTGCCAGCAGCCCACTAGGGACAGGAACGAACACCGGGGAGCTGTTTTTT; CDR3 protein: CASSPLGTGTNTGELFF
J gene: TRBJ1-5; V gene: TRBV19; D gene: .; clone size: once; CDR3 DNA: TGTGCCAGTAGTATGCGCGAAGATAATCAGCCCCAGCATTTT; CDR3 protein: CASSMREDNQPQHF
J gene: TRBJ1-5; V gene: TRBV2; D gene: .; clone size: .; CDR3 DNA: TGTGCCAGCAGTGAGAGGGGTGGCAGCAATCAGCCCCAGCATTTT; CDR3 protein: CASSERGGSNQPQHF
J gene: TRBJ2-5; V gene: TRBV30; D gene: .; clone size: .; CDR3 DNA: TGTGCCTGGAATAAAGGGGCCCCAGAGACCCAGTACTTC; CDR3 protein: CAWNKGAPETQYF
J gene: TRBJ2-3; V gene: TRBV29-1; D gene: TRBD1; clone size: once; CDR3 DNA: TGCAGCGTTAGTACAGGGGCAGATACGCAGTATTTT; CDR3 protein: CSVSTGADTQYF
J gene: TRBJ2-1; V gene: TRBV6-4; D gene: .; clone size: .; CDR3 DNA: TGTGCCAGCAGTGACAGTGCTTTCTCCTACAATGAGCAGTTCTTC; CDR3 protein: CASSDSAFSYNEQFF
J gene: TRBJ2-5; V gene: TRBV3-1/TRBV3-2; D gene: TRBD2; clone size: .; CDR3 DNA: TGTGCCAGCAGCCAAGGTGGGACTAGCGGGGATTTAGAGACCCAGTACTTC; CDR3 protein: CASSQGGTSGDLETQYF
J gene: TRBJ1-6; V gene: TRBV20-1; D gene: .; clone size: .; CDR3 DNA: TGCAGTGCTCGTGAGGGGGGGCAGGTTGGTTCACCCCTCCACTTT; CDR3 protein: CSAREGGQVGSPLHF
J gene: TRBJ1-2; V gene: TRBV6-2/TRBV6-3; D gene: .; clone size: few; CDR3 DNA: TGTGCCAGCAGTGCCCACCGGGACCGCAACTATGGCTACACCTTC; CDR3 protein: CASSAHRDRNYGYTF